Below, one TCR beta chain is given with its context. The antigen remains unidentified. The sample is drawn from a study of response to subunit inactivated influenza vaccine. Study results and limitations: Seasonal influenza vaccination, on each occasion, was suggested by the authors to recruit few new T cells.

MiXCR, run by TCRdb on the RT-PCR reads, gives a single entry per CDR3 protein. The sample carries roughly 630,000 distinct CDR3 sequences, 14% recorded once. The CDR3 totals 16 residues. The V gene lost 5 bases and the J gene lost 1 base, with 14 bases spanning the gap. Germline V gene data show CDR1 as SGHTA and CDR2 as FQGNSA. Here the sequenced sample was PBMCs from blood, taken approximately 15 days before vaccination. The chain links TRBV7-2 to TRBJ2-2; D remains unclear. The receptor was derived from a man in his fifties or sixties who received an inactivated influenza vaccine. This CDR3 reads CASSTYAVRNTGELFF. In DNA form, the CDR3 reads TGTGCCAGCAGCACCTACGCTGTGAGGAACACCGGGGAGCTGTTTTTT.